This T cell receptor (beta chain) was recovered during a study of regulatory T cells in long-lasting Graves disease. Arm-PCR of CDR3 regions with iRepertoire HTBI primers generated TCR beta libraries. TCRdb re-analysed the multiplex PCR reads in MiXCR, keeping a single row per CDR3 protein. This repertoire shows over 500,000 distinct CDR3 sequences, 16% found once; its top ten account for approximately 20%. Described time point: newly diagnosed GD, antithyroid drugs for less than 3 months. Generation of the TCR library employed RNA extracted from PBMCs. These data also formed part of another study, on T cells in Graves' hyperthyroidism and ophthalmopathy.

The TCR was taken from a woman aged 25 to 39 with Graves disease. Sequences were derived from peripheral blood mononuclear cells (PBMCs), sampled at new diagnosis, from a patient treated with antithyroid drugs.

CDR3 sequence: CSASIRGGTDTQYF. CDR3 bases: TGCAGTGCTAGTATACGGGGCGGAACAGATACGCAGTATTTT. V gene TRBV20-1 combines with J gene TRBJ2-3; D may be TRBD1 or TRBD2 (5 bases each). The CDR3 totals 14 residues. From germline, CDR1 is DFQATT and CDR2 SNEGSKA (reference sequence). Trimming removed 3 bases from V and 3 bases from J, with 13 bases in between.